The 10 T cell receptor beta chains below were found in one sample sequenced in a study of control samples from healthy donors and cancer patients. Clones were sequenced by immunoSEQ multiplex PCR, and TCRdb holds only the in-frame ones, with some missing. The repertoire consists of 150,000 to 200,000 clones, with 90% to 95% occurring once and the leading ten covering almost 1.5%. Material: blood. The receptors derive from a man aged 18 to 29 in good health.

The chain uses TRBV21-1 and TRBJ1-2; TRBD1, the table's D call, was not compared with the DNA. TRBV21-1 is annotated as a pseudogene. CDR3 length equals 15 residues. CDR3 residues: CASSPRTGLNYGYTF. DNA for the CDR3: TGTGCCAGCAGCCCTCGGACAGGGTTGAACTATGGCTACACCTTC.

The chain links TRBV6-5 to TRBJ1-1, with D possibly being TRBD1 (5 bases). The germline V and J ends were trimmed by 5 bases and 1 base, with 11 bases remaining between them. The CDR3 is 14 amino acids. Germline assignment: CDR1 MNHEY and CDR2 SVGAGI. This CDR3 reads CASSPRRGNTEAFF. The CDR3 region has the DNA TGTGCCAGCAGTCCTCGGAGGGGGAACACTGAAGCTTTCTTT.

Written as DNA, the CDR3 is TGTGCCAGCAGTAACCCGGCACGGACCACAGATACGCAGTATTTT. Translating it yields CASSNPARTTDTQYF. The chain combines TRBV6-5 with TRBJ2-3; D is uncertain. Trimming removed 5 bases at V and 2 bases at J, with 14 bases between. The germline V gene has CDR1 MNHEY and CDR2 SVGAGI. This CDR3 has 15 residues.

The rearrangement joins TRBV11-2 to TRBJ2-3; D possibly corresponds to TRBD1 (6 bases). Germline V gene sequence: CDR1 SGHAT, CDR2 FQNNGV. Between the trimmed V and J ends, which lost 2 bases and 4 bases, there was a span of 10 bases. This CDR3 comprises 14 residues. CDR3 protein: CASSLLEGADTQYF. The CDR3 coding sequence is TGTGCCAGCAGCTTACTCGAGGGGGCAGATACGCAGTATTTT.

Remarks on this clone: The sample has other DNA sequences that encode this CDR3 too. The chain joins TRBV5-1 to TRBJ1-4; no reliable D call. In germline, CDR1 is SGHRS, CDR2 YFSETQ. The CDR3 loop spans 14 amino acids. Trimming stripped 5 bases from V and 7 bases from J, with 15 bases between. The CDR3 loop is CASSPAGMGEKLFF. CDR3 sequence (DNA): TGCGCCAGCAGTCCCGCGGGGATGGGTGAAAAACTGTTTTTT.

The chain recombines TRBV3-1 (or the pseudogene TRBV3-2) with TRBJ2-2; D unclear. The CDR3 sequence is 14 residues long. Germline V gene data show CDR1 as LGHDT and CDR2 as YNNKEL (reference sequence). Trimming removed 5 bases from V and 2 bases from J, with 9 bases in between. CDR3 bases: TGTGCCAGCAGCTTCCAGCGAAACACCGGGGAGCTGTTTTTT. Amino acid sequence: CASSFQRNTGELFF.

CDR3 sequence reads: CASSQGGSSEQYF. CDR3 in DNA: TGTGCCAGCAGCCAAGGGGGTTCGAGCGAGCAGTACTTC. J is TRBJ2-7 and V is TRBV7-3; D might be TRBD1 (6 bases). CDR1 is SGHTA and CDR2 is FQGTGA in the germline V gene. V was cut by 5 bases and J by 6 bases, with 14 bases left in between. The CDR3 runs to 13 residues.

The chain carries TRBV18 and TRBJ1-4, with D hard to call. Germline assignment: CDR1 KGHSH and CDR2 LQKENI. This CDR3 region has 15 residues. V was cut by 2 bases and J by 8 bases, with 15 bases left in between. CDR3 amino acids: CASSPIPGRKEKLFF. The DNA for the CDR3 is TGTGCCAGCTCACCAATTCCGGGCAGGAAGGAAAAACTGTTTTTT.

The sample holds one count of this clone. V usage is TRBV7-9 and J usage is TRBJ1-1; tentative D call: TRBD1 (6 bases). Between the trimmed V and J ends, which lost 5 bases and 0 bases, there was a span of 22 bases. Germline V CDR1 and CDR2: SEHNR, FQNEAQ (reference sequence). CDR3 size: 18 residues. For the CDR3, the DNA is TGTGCCAGCAGCCTAGGTGGGGTACGGGGGCGAATGAACACTGAAGCTTTCTTT. Translating it yields CASSLGGVRGRMNTEAFF.

The V call is TRBV14, the J call TRBJ2-7; D remains unclear. CDR1 and CDR2 (germline): SGHDN, FVKESK. The CDR3 has 15 residues. Trimming removed 5 bases from V and 0 bases from J, with 14 bases in between. The CDR3: CASSGRSPHSYEQYF. As DNA, the CDR3 is TGTGCCAGCAGCGGACGATCCCCCCACTCCTACGAGCAGTACTTC.